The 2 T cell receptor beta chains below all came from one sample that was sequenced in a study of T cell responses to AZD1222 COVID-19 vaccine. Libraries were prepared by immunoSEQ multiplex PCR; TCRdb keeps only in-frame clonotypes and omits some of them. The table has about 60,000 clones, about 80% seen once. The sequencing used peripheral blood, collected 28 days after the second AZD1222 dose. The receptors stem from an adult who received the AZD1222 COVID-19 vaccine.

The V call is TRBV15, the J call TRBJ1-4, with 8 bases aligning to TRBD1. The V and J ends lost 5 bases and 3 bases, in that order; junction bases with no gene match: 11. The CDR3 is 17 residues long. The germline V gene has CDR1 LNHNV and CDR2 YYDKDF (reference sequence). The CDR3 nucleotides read TGTGCCACCAGCGGTTTAAAATGGACAGGGTCTAATGAAAAACTGTTTTTT. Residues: CATSGLKWTGSNEKLFF. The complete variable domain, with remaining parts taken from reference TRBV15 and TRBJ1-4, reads DAMVIQNPRYQVTQFGKPVTLSCSQTLNHNVMYWYQQKSSQAPKLLFHYYDKDFNNEADTPDNFQSRRPNTSFCFLDIRSPGLGDTAMYLCATSGLKWTGSNEKLFFGSGTQLSVL.

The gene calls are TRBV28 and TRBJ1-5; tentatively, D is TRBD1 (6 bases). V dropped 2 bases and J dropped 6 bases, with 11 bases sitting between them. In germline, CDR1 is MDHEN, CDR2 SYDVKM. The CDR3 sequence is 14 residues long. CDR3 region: CASSLGRGRQPQHF. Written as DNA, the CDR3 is TGTGCCAGCAGTTTAGGCAGGGGTCGTCAGCCCCAGCATTTT.